These 10 T cell receptor beta chains were sequenced from one sample in a study of T cell clonotyping in hematopoietic cell transplantation. Sequencing used immunoSEQ multiplex PCR; TCRdb keeps in-frame clones, though not all of them. The sample yields 49,000 or so clones, roughly four fifths seen once. Time point given: recipient sample about 28 days before transplant, after cytoreduction. The starting material was peripheral blood mononuclear cells, obtained before stem cell transplant. The receptors were gathered from a man aged 55 to 69 with myelodysplastic syndrome. Some clones in this sample may be carry-over from other donors' samples.

This chain uses TRBV11-2 with TRBJ2-2, with D tentatively TRBD1 or TRBD2 (6 bases each). The CDR3 has 16 amino acids. V was trimmed by 1 base and J by 1 base, leaving 10 bases between them. Germline V lookup: CDR1 SGHAT, CDR2 FQNNGV. The CDR3 is CASSLVGGLNTGELFF. The CDR3 DNA is TGTGCCAGCAGCTTAGTAGGGGGGCTGAACACCGGGGAGCTGTTTTTT.

The CDR3 coding sequence is TGTGCCAGTGCCAGGTCGGGGGCCTGGGCTTTCTTT. Protein product: CASARSGAWAFF. V is TRBV19 and J is TRBJ1-1; the D gene is possibly TRBD1 (6 bases). V was pared by 8 bases and J by 11 bases, with 18 bases between. The CDR3 extends over 12 amino acids. CDR1 is LNHDA, CDR2 SQIVND, per germline (reference sequence). The variable domain in full, with the rest retrieved from reference TRBV19 and TRBJ1-1, is DGGITQSPKYLFRKEGQNVTLSCEQNLNHDAMYWYRQDPGQGLRLIYYSQIVNDFQKGDIAEGYSVSREKKESFPLTVTSAQKNPTAFYLCASARSGAWAFFGQGTRLTVV.

This clone was seen more than once but under ten times. The chain employs TRBV11-2 and TRBJ2-7; 9 bases line up with TRBD1. This CDR3 spans 15 amino acids. CDR1 and CDR2 (germline): SGHAT, FQNNGV. V lost 3 bases to trimming and J lost 4 bases; unmatched junction nucleotides: 7. This CDR3 reads CASSFDGTGWYEQYF. The CDR3 DNA is TGTGCCAGCAGCTTCGACGGGACAGGGTGGTACGAGCAGTACTTC.

This clone showed up just once. The chain has TRBV7-9 and TRBJ1-6; 11 bases align to TRBD1. V lost 4 bases and J lost 10; bases outside the gene matches: 3. Germline V gene sequence: CDR1 SEHNR, CDR2 FQNEAQ (reference sequence). The CDR3 is made up of 14 amino acids. CDR3 residues: CASSWDRGWSPLHF. For the CDR3, the DNA is TGTGCCAGCAGCTGGGACAGGGGGTGGTCACCCCTCCACTTT.

In its sample, this clone was seen once. J is TRBJ2-1 and V is TRBV5-6; 9 bases are shared with TRBD1. The length of the CDR3 is 13 residues. Germline trimming cut 4 bases from V and 14 bases from J; bases unmatched to any gene: 10. Germline assignment: CDR1 SGHDT and CDR2 YYEEEE. Here the CDR3 reads CASSPGQGRVEFF. For the CDR3, the DNA is TGTGCCAGCAGCCCCGGACAGGGGCGGGTTGAGTTCTTC. The whole variable domain, filled in from reference TRBV5-6 and TRBJ2-1, reads DAGVTQSPTHLIKTRGQQVTLRCSPKSGHDTVSWYQQALGQGPQFIFQYYEEEERQRGNFPDRFSGHQFPNYSSELNVNALLLGDSALYLCASSPGQGRVEFFGPGTRLTVL.

The J gene is TRBJ1-5, the V gene TRBV7-2; no reliable D call. The V and J ends lost 2 bases and 6 bases respectively, with 14 bases between them. This CDR3 spans 15 amino acids. Per the germline V gene, CDR1 is SGHTA and CDR2 is FQGNSA. This CDR3 is CASSLLGSLSQPQHF. The CDR3 bases are TGTGCCAGCAGCTTATTAGGGAGTTTGAGTCAGCCCCAGCATTTT.

The chain has TRBV9 and TRBJ2-5; tentatively, D is TRBD2 (5 bases). The germline CDR1 and CDR2 sequences are SGDLS and YYNGEE. The V and J ends lost 1 base and 4 bases respectively, with 17 bases between them. This CDR3 region has 16 residues. CDR3 in amino acids: CASSVHPRGGTETQYF. CDR3 DNA sequence: TGTGCCAGCAGCGTACATCCGCGCGGAGGCACAGAGACCCAGTACTTC.

The chain has TRBV7-2 and TRBJ1-1; TRBD1 matches 9 bases. Germline lookup yields CDR1 SGHTA and CDR2 FQGNSA. The CDR3 has 15 amino acids. V gave up 4 bases and J gave up 4 bases; unmatched junction bases: 7. The chain's CDR3 is CASSSRTGVSTEAFF. The CDR3 coding sequence is TGTGCCAGCAGCTCTCGGACAGGGGTGAGCACTGAAGCTTTCTTT. Full variable domain (rest looked up from reference TRBV7-2 and TRBJ1-1): GAGVSQSPSNKVTEKGKDVELRCDPISGHTALYWYRQSLGQGLEFLIYFQGNSAPDKSGLPSDRFSAERTGGSVSTLTIQRTQQEDSAVYLCASSSRTGVSTEAFFGQGTRLTVV.

V usage is TRBV14 and J usage is TRBJ1-1; D might be TRBD1 (5 bases). CDR3 size: 22 residues. Trimming cost V 0 bases and J 0 bases, with 29 bases left between them. Germline CDR1 and CDR2: SGHDN and FVKESK. The CDR3 region is CASSQDPTRDPISQGVNTEAFF. CDR3 DNA: TGTGCCAGCAGCCAAGATCCCACCCGGGACCCCATCTCCCAAGGGGTGAACACTGAAGCTTTCTTT.

V usage is TRBV28 and J usage is TRBJ2-3, with D perhaps matching TRBD1 (6 bases). The length of the CDR3 is 14 residues. Trimming stripped 4 bases from V and 4 bases from J, with 12 bases between. CDR1 is MDHEN, CDR2 SYDVKM, per germline. The DNA for the CDR3 is TGTGCCAGCAGTTCTAGGTCAGGGGCAGATACGCAGTATTTT. This sequence encodes CASSSRSGADTQYF.